The 17 T cell receptor beta chains presented below share a single source sample, sequenced in a study of blood T cell repertoires in COVID-19. Profiled with immunoSEQ multiplex PCR; TCRdb holds only in-frame clones, not every one. Among about half a million clones listed, more than 85% were seen once. The sequencing sample was made of PBMCs or T cells enriched from blood (not recorded which). These receptors originate from a woman in her fifties or sixties who had recovered from COVID-19.

The DNA of the CDR3 is TGTGCCAGCAGTGAAGACCTGGACACTCGGACCCAGTACTTC. Residues: CASSEDLDTRTQYF. This sequence joins TRBV2 and TRBJ2-5, with D perhaps TRBD1 (5 bases). This CDR3 comprises 14 residues. Germline values: CDR1 SNHLY, CDR2 FYNNEI. Trimming took off 1 base at V and 7 bases at J, with 13 bases between the two ends.

The chain is built from TRBV19 and TRBJ2-2; D is possibly TRBD2 (6 bases). CDR3 size: 15 residues. Looked up from germline, CDR1 is LNHDA and CDR2 is SQIVND (reference sequence). V dropped 3 bases and J dropped 5 bases, with 13 bases sitting between them. The CDR3 region is CASSIIGTWTGELFF. The CDR3 DNA follows: TGTGCCAGTAGTATTATAGGGACTTGGACCGGGGAGCTGTTTTTT.

The V and J genes are TRBV28 and TRBJ1-1; 12 bases match TRBD1. Looked up from germline, CDR1 is MDHEN and CDR2 is SYDVKM. The CDR3 contains 13 residues. The V gene end was trimmed by 3 bases and the J gene end by 12 bases; junction bases not matched to a gene: 5. CDR3 nucleotide sequence: TGTGCCAGCAGTTTCGGGACAGGGGGCGGGACTTTCTTT. Translating gives CASSFGTGGGTFF.

This chain uses TRBV7-2 with TRBJ1-1, with TRBD1 matching over 7 bases. With V trimmed by 3 bases and J by 0 bases, 1 base remained unmatched. The germline CDR1 and CDR2 sequences are SGHTA and FQGNSA. CDR3 length: 14 residues. The CDR3 nucleotides read TGTGCCAGCAGCTTTGGACAGGTGAACACTGAAGCTTTCTTT. Translated, it gives CASSFGQVNTEAFF. The full variable domain, with the rest looked up from reference TRBV7-2 and TRBJ1-1, is GAGVSQSPSNKVTEKGKDVELRCDPISGHTALYWYRQSLGQGLEFLIYFQGNSAPDKSGLPSDRFSAERTGGSVSTLTIQRTQQEDSAVYLCASSFGQVNTEAFFGQGTRLTVV.

This rearrangement joins TRBV5-3 to TRBJ1-2; 7 bases align to TRBD1. TRBV5-3 is an open reading frame, and its role is uncertain. This CDR3 is built from 15 residues. Trimming at V came to 6 bases and at J to 8 bases, leaving 16 bases not matched to a gene. As DNA, the CDR3 is TGTGCCAGAAACCTAGCTTGTACGAGGGGGCGAGGCTACACCTTC. It specifies CARNLACTRGRGYTF.

This clone was observed a handful of times. The chain employs TRBV9 and TRBJ2-1; the match to TRBD1 covers 7 bases. Per the germline V gene, CDR1 is SGDLS and CDR2 is YYNGEE. Losses at the gene ends were 0 bases for V and 7 bases for J; bases not matched to a gene: 4. The CDR3 runs to 14 residues. The CDR3 bases are TGTGCCAGCAGCGTAGGAGACAGGGTGAATGAGCAGTTCTTC. This sequence encodes CASSVGDRVNEQFF.

There are many counts of this clone. The gene calls are TRBV6-2 or TRBV6-3 and TRBJ1-5; weak D call: TRBD1 (6 bases). CDR1 and CDR2 (germline): MNHEY, SVGEGT. Trimming removed 2 bases from V and 11 bases from J, with 28 bases in between. The CDR3 has 18 amino acids. For the CDR3, the DNA is TGTGCCAGCAGTTACAAGCCCAAGGACAGAGAACCGTTTTGGGCCCAGCATTTT. Its protein is CASSYKPKDREPFWAQHF.

This clone was picked up one time. The chain carries TRBV7-9 and TRBJ1-1; D perhaps matches TRBD1 (5 bases). Deletions cut 0 bases from V and 1 base from J, with 6 bases between. The CDR3 spans 14 residues. The germline V gene encodes CDR1 SEHNR and CDR2 FQNEAQ (reference sequence). This CDR3 is CASSLAQGNTEAFF. The CDR3 bases are TGTGCCAGCAGCTTAGCGCAGGGGAACACTGAAGCTTTCTTT.

The DNA of the CDR3 is TGCAGCGTTCCTACAGGGGGTAATGAGCAGTTCTTC. Protein: CSVPTGGNEQFF. The chain recombines TRBV29-1 with TRBJ2-1, with 8 bases matching TRBD1. This CDR3 has 12 residues. Germline CDR1 is SQVTM and CDR2 is ANQGSEA. V lost 5 bases, J lost 7 bases, and 4 bases stayed unmatched.

V gene TRBV2 combines with J gene TRBJ2-5; D is unresolved. CDR3 size: 12 residues. Germline V gene lookup returns CDR1 SNHLY and CDR2 FYNNEI. Trimming removed 3 bases from V and 7 bases from J, with 9 bases in between. In DNA, the CDR3 is TGTGCCAGCAGTGACGTCCCAGGGACCCAGTACTTC. Its translation is CASSDVPGTQYF.

This chain connects TRBV5-4 to TRBJ1-3; 8 bases fit TRBD1. V lost 5 bases to trimming and J lost 1 base; unmatched junction nucleotides: 2. The CDR3 covers 14 residues. CDR1 and CDR2 (germline): SGHNT, YYREEE (reference sequence). In DNA form, the CDR3 reads TGTGCCAGCAGTCGGACAGGGTCTGGAAACACCATATATTTT. Its translation is CASSRTGSGNTIYF.

The rearrangement uses TRBV9 and TRBJ1-5, with D maybe TRBD1 (5 bases). From germline, CDR1 is SGDLS and CDR2 YYNGEE. The length of the CDR3 is 14 residues. The germline V and J ends were trimmed by 4 bases and 5 bases, with 13 bases remaining between them. CDR3 nucleotide sequence: TGTGCCAGCAGCCCGGGGGGGAGGGATCAGCCCCAGCATTTT. It specifies CASSPGGRDQPQHF.

The chain employs TRBV14 and TRBJ2-1, with 8 bases aligning to TRBD2. Trimming removed 0 bases from V and 2 bases from J; junction bases left unmatched: 3. The CDR3 loop spans 16 amino acids. Germline V gene data show CDR1 as SGHDN and CDR2 as FVKESK. CDR3: CASSQELGGAYNEQFF. The CDR3 coding sequence is TGTGCCAGCAGCCAAGAGCTCGGGGGGGCCTACAATGAGCAGTTCTTC.

The chain couples TRBV29-1 to TRBJ1-1, with TRBD1 as a possible D gene (5 bases). Trimming stripped 7 bases from V and 7 bases from J, with 10 bases between. CDR3 length equals 10 residues. The germline V gene has CDR1 SQVTM and CDR2 ANQGSEA. The CDR3 DNA sequence: TGCAGCGCATCGGGGGATGAAGCTTTCTTT. This codes for CSASGDEAFF. The entire variable domain, with the rest obtained from reference TRBV29-1 and TRBJ1-1, is as follows: SAVISQKPSRDICQRGTSLTIQCQVDSQVTMMFWYRQQPGQSLTLIATANQGSEATYESGFVIDKFPISRPNLTFSTLTVSNMSPEDSSIYLCSASGDEAFFGQGTRLTVV.

This chain connects TRBV27 to TRBJ2-2, with D maybe TRBD2 (5 bases). V shed 6 bases and J shed 1 base, with 9 bases lying between them. The germline CDR1 and CDR2 sequences are MNHEY and SMNVEV (reference sequence). This CDR3 has 14 amino acids. CDR3 nucleotides: TGTGCCAGCAGCGGACGGGGGAACACCGGGGAGCTGTTTTTT. It translates to CASSGRGNTGELFF.

This clone was observed a few times. This chain uses TRBV21-1 with TRBJ1-1; the table's TRBD1 call for D was not verified on the DNA. TRBV21-1 is a pseudogene segment. The CDR3 is 18 residues long. In DNA form, the CDR3 reads TGTGCCAGCAGCACCCGACAGGGGGCTACTGTCCCGAACACTGAAGCTTTCTTT. Its translation is CASSTRQGATVPNTEAFF.

The chain has TRBV24-1 and TRBJ2-5; D gene unclear. The length of the CDR3 is 12 residues. V was shortened by 4 bases and J by 3 bases, with 5 bases between the two germline ends. The V gene's germline CDR1 is KGHDR and CDR2 SFDVKD. The CDR3 DNA reads as TGTGCCACCAGTGAATCAAAAGAGACCCAGTACTTC. This gives the protein CATSESKETQYF.